The present T cell receptor (beta chain) was sequenced within a study of cytomegalovirus exposure and HLA in healthy donors. A note on this clone: As yet, its antigen is unknown.

The germline CDR1 and CDR2 sequences are KGHSH and LQKENI. CDR3 length equals 16 residues. J was trimmed by 1 base and V by 6 bases; bases with no gene match: 8. Donors sampled were nominally healthy, though unrecorded immune exposures were likely. The PCR contained 60 Vbeta and 13 Jbeta primers. TCRdb keeps only in-frame clones here, not all; method: immunoSEQ multiplex PCR. The sample table sets out about 200,000 clones. The study, taken as a whole, reports: What a later analysis showed was that several of the most significant clusters appeared linked to common viral pathogens. Later on, analysis showed that most CMV-associated TCR beta chains appeared to be HLA-restricted.

The sequenced material came from PBMCs. This chain links TRBV18 with TRBJ1-5; 8 positions agree with TRBD1. This receptor was taken from a girl aged 2 to 10 in good health and CMV-seropositive. CDR3 sequence: CASSLDRERSNQPQHF. DNA for the CDR3: TGTGCCAGCTCGTTGGACAGGGAACGGAGCAATCAGCCCCAGCATTTT.